Below are 25 T cell receptor beta chains sequenced from a single sample in a study of beta chain features in type 1 diabetes. Study-wide findings and caveats: Among patients with Type 1 diabetes, TCRB CDR3s were moderately but significantly shorter in every one of the four CD4+ subsets.

These receptors lack a known antigen. Every bit of the isolated RNA underwent reverse transcription, so sequencing read expressed TCRB transcripts. TCRdb's copy holds only in-frame clones and misses some; the assay was immunoSEQ multiplex PCR. The table includes approximately 360,000 clones, 10% to 15% detected once. Sequencing used naive CD4+ T cells from blood. These receptors were taken from a woman younger than 30 with type 1 diabetes.

The genes are TRBV25-1 and TRBJ1-2, with D maybe TRBD1 (5 bases). The V end lost 1 base, the J end lost 8 bases, and 5 bases lay between the germline ends. Germline V gene data show CDR1 as MGHDK and CDR2 as SYGVNS. This CDR3 spans 11 amino acids. This CDR3 is CASSEWGGYTF. In DNA, the CDR3 is TGTGCCAGCAGTGAATGGGGCGGCTACACCTTC.

This clone was detected only a few times. The V gene is TRBV6-5, the J gene TRBJ1-3; TRBD1 agrees at 12 bases. Unmatched junction bases numbered 3, after V lost 0 bases and J lost 6 bases. Germline V gives CDR1 MNHEY, CDR2 SVGAGI. The CDR3 runs to 16 residues. The CDR3 sequence is CASSYSGTGGENTIYF. The CDR3 DNA follows: TGTGCCAGCAGTTACTCAGGGACAGGGGGCGAAAACACCATATATTTT.

This clone was seen only once. The gene calls are TRBV7-9 and TRBJ2-3; 9 bases match TRBD1. The trim removed 5 bases at V and 0 bases at J, leaving 6 bases unmatched. CDR3 length: 16 residues. Germline loops: CDR1 SEHNR, CDR2 FQNEAQ (reference sequence). CDR3 in DNA: TGTGCCAGCAGCCCTGGGACAGGGACCAGCACAGATACGCAGTATTTT. Protein product: CASSPGTGTSTDTQYF.

In this sample, this clone turned up a few times. Other DNA sequences in the sample encode the same CDR3. V usage is TRBV2 and J usage is TRBJ2-6; D not certain. Trimming removed 6 bases at V and 0 bases at J, with 6 bases between. The CDR3 loop spans 14 amino acids. In germline, CDR1 is SNHLY, CDR2 FYNNEI. CDR3 protein: CASRGPSGANVLTF. The CDR3 bases are TGTGCCAGCAGGGGCCCCTCTGGGGCCAACGTCCTGACTTTC.

The rearrangement links TRBV10-3 to TRBJ2-7, with 10 bases matching TRBD2. With V trimmed by 0 bases and J by 5 bases, 13 bases remained unmatched. CDR3 length: 18 amino acids. Germline assignment: CDR1 ENHRY and CDR2 SYGVKD. Here the CDR3 DNA reads TGTGCCATCAGTGAGTCGCGGGTTGAGCGGGAGGGCCGCGACGAGCAGTACTTC. Residues: CAISESRVEREGRDEQYF.

The gene calls are TRBV9 and TRBJ2-7; D possibly corresponds to TRBD1 (5 bases). Trimming took off 0 bases at V and 7 bases at J, with 14 bases between the two ends. The CDR3 runs 14 residues. The germline CDR1 and CDR2 sequences are SGDLS and YYNGEE. The DNA of the CDR3 is TGTGCCAGCAGCGTAGGCCGCCAGGGTGGGGAGCAGTACTTC. Its translation is CASSVGRQGGEQYF. The full variable domain, in which reference TRBV9 and TRBJ2-7 provide the parts outside the CDR3, is DSGVTQTPKHLITATGQRVTLRCSPRSGDLSVYWYQQSLDQGLQFLIQYYNGEERAKGNILERFSAQQFPDLHSELNLSSLELGDSALYFCASSVGRQGGEQYFGPGTRLTVT.

V and J are TRBV6-5 and TRBJ1-1; the D gene is possibly TRBD1 (5 bases). The CDR3 sequence is 14 residues long. V was pared by 2 bases and J by 3 bases, with 10 bases between. Germline assignment: CDR1 MNHEY and CDR2 SVGAGI. Here the CDR3 reads CASSYQGKDTEAFF. The CDR3 nucleotides are TGTGCCAGCAGTTACCAGGGTAAGGACACTGAAGCTTTCTTT.

This chain uses TRBV7-2 with TRBJ2-7; 12 positions match TRBD2. Germline CDR1 reads SGHTA; CDR2 reads FQGNSA. This CDR3 has 15 residues. Trimming cost V 2 bases and J 7 bases; bases outside gene matches: 6. Here the CDR3 DNA reads TGTGCCAGCAGCTTACAACTAGCGGGAGGAGGTGAGCAGTACTTC. Protein product: CASSLQLAGGGEQYF.

In its sample, this clone was seen a few times. This chain links TRBV5-1 with TRBJ1-2, with D unresolved. The CDR3 runs to 14 residues. Looked up from germline, CDR1 is SGHRS and CDR2 is YFSETQ. Trimming took off 5 bases at V and 4 bases at J, with 15 bases between the two ends. The CDR3 coding sequence is TGCGCCAGCAGGGGTGAAGAGGAATTCTATGGCTACACCTTC. It yields the protein CASRGEEEFYGYTF. Combining the CDR3 with reference TRBV5-1 and TRBJ1-2 gives the whole variable domain KAGVTQTPRYLIKTRGQQVTLSCSPISGHRSVSWYQQTPGQGLQFLFEYFSETQRNKGNFPGRFSGRQFSNSRSEMNVSTLELGDSALYLCASRGEEEFYGYTFGSGTRLTVV.

The chain couples TRBV10-3 to TRBJ2-1; D is unclear. The CDR3 length is 12 residues. Trimming took off 3 bases at V and 4 bases at J, with 4 bases between the two ends. Germline CDR1 and CDR2: ENHRY and SYGVKD. CDR3 in amino acids: CAISDRYNEQFF. Here the CDR3 DNA reads TGTGCCATCAGTGACAGGTACAATGAGCAGTTCTTC.

J is TRBJ1-2 and V is TRBV7-2; tentatively, D is TRBD1 (6 bases). This CDR3 has 15 amino acids. The germline V gene has CDR1 SGHTA and CDR2 FQGNSA. V was cut by 7 bases and J by 4 bases, with 19 bases left in between. The CDR3 sequence is CASTLDVGASYGYTF. CDR3 bases: TGTGCCAGCACCCTGGACGTGGGGGCAAGCTATGGCTACACCTTC.

The table lists this clone with a few counts. The rearrangement uses TRBV5-1 and TRBJ1-6; the D gene is possibly TRBD1 (5 bases). The CDR3 has 15 residues. Per the germline V gene, CDR1 is SGHRS and CDR2 is YFSETQ. V lost 4 bases, J lost 13 bases, and 21 bases lay in between. The CDR3 region has the DNA TGCGCCAGCAGCCAAGGGGCAACCCCAATGGGGCCCCTCCACTTT. It codes for CASSQGATPMGPLHF.

The chain combines TRBV5-1 with TRBJ2-7; 9 positions match TRBD1. Germline V gene data show CDR1 as SGHRS and CDR2 as YFSETQ. The CDR3 consists of 15 residues. V lost 2 bases, J lost 7 bases, and 10 bases stayed unmatched. The CDR3 nucleotides are TGCGCCAGCAGCTTTGCCGGGACAGGGAGATTGGAGCAGTACTTC. Translating it yields CASSFAGTGRLEQYF.

The chain combines TRBV6-1 with TRBJ1-2, with D tentatively TRBD1 (5 bases). V dropped 5 bases and J dropped 2 bases, with 9 bases sitting between them. This CDR3 has 13 amino acids. The germline gives CDR1 MNHNS, CDR2 SASEGT. DNA for the CDR3: TGTGCCAGCAGTCCGGACATCAACTATGGCTACACCTTC. Its protein product is CASSPDINYGYTF.

This clone was observed a few times. The J gene is TRBJ1-5, the V gene TRBV6-1, with unresolved D. Between the trimmed V and J ends, which lost 4 bases and 2 bases, there was a span of 12 bases. The CDR3 is 15 amino acids. Germline assignment: CDR1 MNHNS and CDR2 SASEGT. The CDR3 sequence: CASSGVRSGNQPQHF. CDR3 in DNA: TGTGCCAGCAGTGGGGTCAGGTCGGGCAATCAGCCCCAGCATTTT.

The chain employs TRBV2 and TRBJ1-5, with D maybe TRBD1 (6 bases). The CDR3 contains 15 residues. Trimming removed 6 bases at V and 4 bases at J, with 16 bases between. The germline CDR1 and CDR2 sequences are SNHLY and FYNNEI. CDR3 region: CASRKPGTPNQPQHF. The CDR3 DNA follows: TGTGCCAGCAGGAAGCCCGGGACACCTAATCAGCCCCAGCATTTT. Complete variable domain (other parts from reference TRBV2 and TRBJ1-5): EPEVTQTPSHQVTQMGQEVILRCVPISNHLYFYWYRQILGQKVEFLVSFYNNEISEKSEIFDDQFSVERPDGSNFTLKIRSTKLEDSAMYFCASRKPGTPNQPQHFGDGTRLSIL.

This clone was counted a few times. The sample holds other DNA sequences that translate to the same CDR3. This rearrangement joins TRBV18 to TRBJ2-7; TRBD1 matches 9 bases. Trimming cost V 3 bases and J 0 bases; bases outside gene matches: 3. The CDR3 has 15 amino acids. Germline CDR1 is KGHSH and CDR2 is LQKENI. CDR3 sequence: CASSPGQGSSYEQYF. CDR3 DNA: TGTGCCAGCTCACCTGGACAGGGGAGCTCCTACGAGCAGTACTTC. Together with reference TRBV18 and TRBJ2-7, the CDR3 gives the full variable domain: NAGVMQNPRHLVRRRGQEARLRCSPMKGHSHVYWYRQLPEEGLKFMVYLQKENIIDESGMPKERFSAEFPKEGPSILRIQQVVRGDSAAYFCASSPGQGSSYEQYFGPGTRLTVT.

CDR3 sequence: CASTPGGSGRMYEQYF. The CDR3, as DNA: TGTGCCAGCACCCCCGGGGGTAGCGGGAGGATGTACGAGCAGTACTTC. The V and J genes are TRBV25-1 and TRBJ2-7; 10 nucleotides line up with TRBD2. J gave up 4 bases and V 7 bases, and 13 bases lay outside the gene matches. This CDR3 spans 16 amino acids. Germline V CDR1 and CDR2: MGHDK, SYGVNS.

As for this clone: A much larger clone lies one base from this, so it may be a read error. The identical CDR3 is also encoded by other nucleotide sequences in the sample. The V gene is TRBV28, the J gene TRBJ2-1; D ambiguous. The ends were cut back, 5 bases at V and 4 bases at J, with 3 bases in the middle. Per germline, CDR1 MDHEN and CDR2 SYDVKM. This CDR3 contains 11 residues. CDR3 residues: CASSPYNEQFF. In DNA, the CDR3 is TGTGCCAGCAGTCCGTACAATGAGCAGTTCTTC.

The rearrangement joins TRBV9 to TRBJ1-1, with D unclear. The CDR3 runs to 15 residues. CDR1 SGDLS and CDR2 YYNGEE come from the germline V gene. Trimming left V 0 bases short and J 5 bases short, with 14 bases between. CDR3 nucleotides: TGTGCCAGCAGCGTAGTACCCCTCGGGAGAACTGAAGCTTTCTTT. Protein: CASSVVPLGRTEAFF.

Only a few counts were recorded for this clone. The chain combines TRBV5-1 with TRBJ2-1; TRBD2 might be the D (6 bases). Germline V lookup: CDR1 SGHRS, CDR2 YFSETQ. V lost 4 bases to trimming and J lost 4 bases, with 12 bases between them. CDR3 length: 14 amino acids. The CDR3 loop is CASSPTRVYNEQFF. The CDR3 coding sequence is TGCGCCAGCAGCCCGACTAGAGTATACAATGAGCAGTTCTTC.

The V gene is TRBV29-1, the J gene TRBJ2-5; D is possibly TRBD2 (6 bases). The ends were cut back, 3 bases at V and 4 bases at J, with 12 bases in the middle. This CDR3 is built from 13 residues. CDR1 SQVTM and CDR2 ANQGSEA come from the germline V gene. The CDR3 bases are TGCAGCGTTGAGCGGGGACCCCGAGAGACCCAGTACTTC. Its translation: CSVERGPRETQYF. Drawing the rest from reference TRBV29-1 and TRBJ2-5, the complete variable domain is SAVISQKPSRDICQRGTSLTIQCQVDSQVTMMFWYRQQPGQSLTLIATANQGSEATYESGFVIDKFPISRPNLTFSTLTVSNMSPEDSSIYLCSVERGPRETQYFGPGTRLLVL.

The rearrangement joins TRBV19 to TRBJ2-7, with TRBD2 identical over 7 bases. The CDR3 consists of 15 residues. Trimming took 7 bases from V and 1 from J; bases not matched to a gene: 10. CDR1 is LNHDA, CDR2 SQIVND, per germline (reference sequence). The CDR3, as DNA: TGTGCCAGTAAGGAAGTAGCGGGTAATTCCTACGAGCAGTACTTC. It yields the protein CASKEVAGNSYEQYF.

The chain employs TRBV19 and TRBJ2-5; perhaps TRBD1 as D (6 bases). The CDR3 spans 16 residues. Germline V gene lookup returns CDR1 LNHDA and CDR2 SQIVND (reference sequence). Trimming left V 5 bases short and J 1 base short, with 17 bases between. DNA of the CDR3: TGTGCCAGTAGTCAGCGAACCCCCAGGGGCCAAGAGACCCAGTACTTC. Protein: CASSQRTPRGQETQYF.

This clone was detected a few times. The chain uses TRBV7-2 and TRBJ2-7, with D perhaps matching TRBD2 (6 bases). This CDR3 is 14 amino acids long. V was shortened by 2 bases and J by 3 bases, with 11 bases between the two germline ends. The germline gives CDR1 SGHTA, CDR2 FQGNSA. Here the CDR3 reads CASSLSPGVYEQYF. The CDR3 bases are TGTGCCAGCAGCTTATCCCCGGGAGTCTACGAGCAGTACTTC.